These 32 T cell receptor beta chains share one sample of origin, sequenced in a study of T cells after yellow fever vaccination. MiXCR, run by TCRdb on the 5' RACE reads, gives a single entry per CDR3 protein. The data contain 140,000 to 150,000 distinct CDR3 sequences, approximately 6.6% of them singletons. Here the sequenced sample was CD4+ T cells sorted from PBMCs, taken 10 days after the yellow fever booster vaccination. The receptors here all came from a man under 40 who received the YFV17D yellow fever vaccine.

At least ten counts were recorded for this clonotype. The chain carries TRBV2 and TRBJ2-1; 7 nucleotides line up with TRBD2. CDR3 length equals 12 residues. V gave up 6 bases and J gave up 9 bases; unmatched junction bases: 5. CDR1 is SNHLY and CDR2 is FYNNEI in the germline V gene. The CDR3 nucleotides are TGTGCCAGCAGCGTACTAGCGACTGAGCAGTTCTTC. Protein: CASSVLATEQFF.

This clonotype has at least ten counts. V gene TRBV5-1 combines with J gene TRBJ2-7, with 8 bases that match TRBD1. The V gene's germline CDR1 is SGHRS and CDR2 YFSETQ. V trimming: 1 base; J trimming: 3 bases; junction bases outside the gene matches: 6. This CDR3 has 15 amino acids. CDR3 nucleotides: TGCGCCAGCAGCTTGCACGGACAGGGAAGCTACGAGCAGTACTTC. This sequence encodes CASSLHGQGSYEQYF. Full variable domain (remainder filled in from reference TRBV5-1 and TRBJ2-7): KAGVTQTPRYLIKTRGQQVTLSCSPISGHRSVSWYQQTPGQGLQFLFEYFSETQRNKGNFPGRFSGRQFSNSRSEMNVSTLELGDSALYLCASSLHGQGSYEQYFGPGTRLTVT.

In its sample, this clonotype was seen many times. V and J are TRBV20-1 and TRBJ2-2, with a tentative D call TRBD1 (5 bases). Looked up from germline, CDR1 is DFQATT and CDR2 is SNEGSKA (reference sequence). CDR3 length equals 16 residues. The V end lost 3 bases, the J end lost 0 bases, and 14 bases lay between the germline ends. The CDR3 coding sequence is TGCAGTGCTAGCATTACAACAGGAGCGAACACCGGGGAGCTGTTTTTT. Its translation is CSASITTGANTGELFF.

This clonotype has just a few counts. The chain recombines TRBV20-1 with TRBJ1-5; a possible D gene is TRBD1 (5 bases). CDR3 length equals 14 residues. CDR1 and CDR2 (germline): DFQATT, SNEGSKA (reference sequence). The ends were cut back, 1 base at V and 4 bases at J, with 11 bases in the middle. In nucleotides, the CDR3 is TGCAGTGCTAGAGCTGGGCAGGGAAATCAGCCCCAGCATTTT. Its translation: CSARAGQGNQPQHF.

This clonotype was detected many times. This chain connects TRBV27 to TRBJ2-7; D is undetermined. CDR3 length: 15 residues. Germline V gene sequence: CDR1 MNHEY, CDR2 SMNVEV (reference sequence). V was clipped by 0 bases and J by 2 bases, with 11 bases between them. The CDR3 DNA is TGTGCCAGCAGTTTATCGAAACTATCCACCTACGAGCAGTACTTC. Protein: CASSLSKLSTYEQYF.

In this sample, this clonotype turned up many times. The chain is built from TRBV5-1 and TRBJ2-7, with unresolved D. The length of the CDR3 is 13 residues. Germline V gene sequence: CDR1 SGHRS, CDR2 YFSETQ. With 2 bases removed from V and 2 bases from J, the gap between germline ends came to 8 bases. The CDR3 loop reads CASSLEITYEQYF. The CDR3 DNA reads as TGCGCCAGCAGCTTAGAGATCACCTACGAGCAGTACTTC.

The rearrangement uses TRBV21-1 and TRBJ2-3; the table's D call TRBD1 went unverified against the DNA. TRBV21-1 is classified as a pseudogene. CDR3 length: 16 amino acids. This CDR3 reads CASSKPRGCLSGTQYF. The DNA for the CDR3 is TGTGCCAGCAGCAAACCCCGGGGTTGTTTATCGGGTACGCAGTATTTT.

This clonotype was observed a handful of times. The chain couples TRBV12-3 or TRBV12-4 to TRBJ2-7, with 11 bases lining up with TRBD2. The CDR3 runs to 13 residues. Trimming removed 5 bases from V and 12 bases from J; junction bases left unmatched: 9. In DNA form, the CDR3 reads TGTGCCAGCAGTCCCGGGACTAGCGGCCGAAGGTACTTC. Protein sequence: CASSPGTSGRRYF.

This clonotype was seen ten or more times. The CDR3 spells CAISRKGQGTTTDTQYF. In DNA form, the CDR3 reads TGTGCCATCAGCCGCAAGGGACAGGGAACGACCACAGATACGCAGTATTTT. This chain connects TRBV10-3 to TRBJ2-3; 9 nucleotides line up with TRBD1. Germline V gene sequence: CDR1 ENHRY, CDR2 SYGVKD. The CDR3 extends over 17 amino acids. V lost 6 bases and J lost 2; bases outside the gene matches: 12.

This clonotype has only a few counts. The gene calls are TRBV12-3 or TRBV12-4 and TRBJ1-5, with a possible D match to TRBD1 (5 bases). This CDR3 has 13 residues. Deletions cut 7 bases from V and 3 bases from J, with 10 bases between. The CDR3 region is CASIQGANQPQHF. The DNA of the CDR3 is TGTGCCAGCATTCAGGGCGCCAATCAGCCCCAGCATTTT.

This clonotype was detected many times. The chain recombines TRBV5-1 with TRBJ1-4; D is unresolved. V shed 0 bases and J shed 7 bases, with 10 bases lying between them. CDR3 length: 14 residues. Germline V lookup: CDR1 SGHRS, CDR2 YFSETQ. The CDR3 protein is CASSLGGISEKLFF. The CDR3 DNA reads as TGCGCCAGCAGCTTGGGAGGAATAAGTGAAAAACTGTTTTTT.

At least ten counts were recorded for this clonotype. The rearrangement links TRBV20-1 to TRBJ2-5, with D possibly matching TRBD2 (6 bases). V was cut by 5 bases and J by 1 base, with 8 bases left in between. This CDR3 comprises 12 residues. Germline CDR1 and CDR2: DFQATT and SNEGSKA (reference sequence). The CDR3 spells CSAHGSQETQYF. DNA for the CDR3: TGCAGTGCTCACGGGAGCCAAGAGACCCAGTACTTC.

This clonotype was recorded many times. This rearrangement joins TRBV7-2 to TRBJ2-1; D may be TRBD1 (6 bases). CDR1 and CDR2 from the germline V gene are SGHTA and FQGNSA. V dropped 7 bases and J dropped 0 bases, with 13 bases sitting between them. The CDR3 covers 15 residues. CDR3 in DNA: TGTGCCAGCATCCCCGACAGGCCCTCCTACAATGAGCAGTTCTTC. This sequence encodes CASIPDRPSYNEQFF.

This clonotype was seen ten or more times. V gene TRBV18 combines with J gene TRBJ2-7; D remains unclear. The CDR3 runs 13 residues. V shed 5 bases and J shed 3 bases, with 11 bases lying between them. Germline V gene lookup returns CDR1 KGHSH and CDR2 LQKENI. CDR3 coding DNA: TGTGCCAGCTCATCCCAGGAGAGCTACGAGCAGTACTTC. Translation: CASSSQESYEQYF.

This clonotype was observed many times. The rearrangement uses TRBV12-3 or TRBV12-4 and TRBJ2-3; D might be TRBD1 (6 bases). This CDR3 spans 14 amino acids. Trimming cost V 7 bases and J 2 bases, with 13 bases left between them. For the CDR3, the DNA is TGTGCCAGCACCGACAGGCGTTCCACAGATACGCAGTATTTT. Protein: CASTDRRSTDTQYF.

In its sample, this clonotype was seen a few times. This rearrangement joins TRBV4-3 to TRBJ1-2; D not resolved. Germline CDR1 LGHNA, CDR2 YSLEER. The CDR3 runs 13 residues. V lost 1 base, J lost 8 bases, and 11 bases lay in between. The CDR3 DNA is TGCGCCAGCAGCCAAGGACTCCTGAAGGGCTACACCTTC. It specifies CASSQGLLKGYTF.

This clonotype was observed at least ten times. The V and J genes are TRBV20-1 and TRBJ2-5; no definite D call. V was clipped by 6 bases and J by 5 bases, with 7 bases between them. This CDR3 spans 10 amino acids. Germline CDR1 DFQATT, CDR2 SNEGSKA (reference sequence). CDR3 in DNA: TGCAGTGCGCTGCGGGAGACCCAGTACTTC. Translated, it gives CSALRETQYF.

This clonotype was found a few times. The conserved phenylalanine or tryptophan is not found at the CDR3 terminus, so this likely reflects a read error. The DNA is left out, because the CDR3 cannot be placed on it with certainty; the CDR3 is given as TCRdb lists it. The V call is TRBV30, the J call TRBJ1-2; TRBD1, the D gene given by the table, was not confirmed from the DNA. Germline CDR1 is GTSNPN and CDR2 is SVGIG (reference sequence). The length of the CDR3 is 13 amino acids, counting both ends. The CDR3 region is CAWITGTGIIRAL.

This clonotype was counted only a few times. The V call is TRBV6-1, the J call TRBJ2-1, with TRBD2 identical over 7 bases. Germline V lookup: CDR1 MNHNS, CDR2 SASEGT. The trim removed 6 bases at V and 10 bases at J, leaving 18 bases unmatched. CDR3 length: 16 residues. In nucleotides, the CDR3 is TGTGCCAGCAGGCAAACCGGGAGGCGCTGGGCGGGGGAGCAGTTCTTC. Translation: CASRQTGRRWAGEQFF.

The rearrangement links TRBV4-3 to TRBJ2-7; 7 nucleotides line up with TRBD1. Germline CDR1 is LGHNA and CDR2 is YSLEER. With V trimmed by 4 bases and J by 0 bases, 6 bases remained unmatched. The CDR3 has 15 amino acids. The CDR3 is CASSRDRASSYEQYF. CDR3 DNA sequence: TGCGCCAGCAGCCGAGACAGGGCGAGCTCCTACGAGCAGTACTTC.

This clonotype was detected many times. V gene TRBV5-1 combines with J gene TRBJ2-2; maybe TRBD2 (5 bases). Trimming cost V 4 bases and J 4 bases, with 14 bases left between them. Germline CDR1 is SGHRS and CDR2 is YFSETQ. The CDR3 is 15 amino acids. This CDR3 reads CASSQDQAGTGELFF. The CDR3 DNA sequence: TGCGCCAGCAGCCAGGATCAGGCGGGCACCGGGGAGCTGTTTTTT.

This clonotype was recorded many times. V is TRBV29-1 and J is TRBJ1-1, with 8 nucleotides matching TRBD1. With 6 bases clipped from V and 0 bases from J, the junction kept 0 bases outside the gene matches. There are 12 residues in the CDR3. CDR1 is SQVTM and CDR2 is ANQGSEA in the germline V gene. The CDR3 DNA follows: TGCAGCGTGACAGGGGTGAACACTGAAGCTTTCTTT. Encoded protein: CSVTGVNTEAFF.

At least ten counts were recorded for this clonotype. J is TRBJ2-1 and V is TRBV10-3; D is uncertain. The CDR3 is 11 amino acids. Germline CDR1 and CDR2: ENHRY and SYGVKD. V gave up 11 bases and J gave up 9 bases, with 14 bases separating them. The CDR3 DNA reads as TGTGCCGTCCGATCTAGTAGTGAGCAGTTCTTC. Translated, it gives CAVRSSSEQFF.

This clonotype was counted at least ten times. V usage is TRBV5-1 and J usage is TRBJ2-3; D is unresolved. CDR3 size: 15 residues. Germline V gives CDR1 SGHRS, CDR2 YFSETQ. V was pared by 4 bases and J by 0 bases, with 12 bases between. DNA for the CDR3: TGCGCCAGCAGCGGCCACTCTACTAGCACAGATACGCAGTATTTT. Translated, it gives CASSGHSTSTDTQYF.

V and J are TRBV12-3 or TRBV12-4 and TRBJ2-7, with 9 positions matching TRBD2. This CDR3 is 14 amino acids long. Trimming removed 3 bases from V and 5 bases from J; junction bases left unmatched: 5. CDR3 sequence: CASSFMASGNEQYF. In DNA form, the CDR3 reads TGTGCCAGCAGTTTTATGGCTAGCGGGAACGAGCAGTACTTC.

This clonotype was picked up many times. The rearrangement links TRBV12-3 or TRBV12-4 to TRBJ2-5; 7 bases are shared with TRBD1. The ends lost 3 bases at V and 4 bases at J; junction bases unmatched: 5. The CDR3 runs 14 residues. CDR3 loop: CASSLRGGPETQYF. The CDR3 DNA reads TGTGCCAGCAGTTTGAGAGGGGGCCCAGAGACCCAGTACTTC.

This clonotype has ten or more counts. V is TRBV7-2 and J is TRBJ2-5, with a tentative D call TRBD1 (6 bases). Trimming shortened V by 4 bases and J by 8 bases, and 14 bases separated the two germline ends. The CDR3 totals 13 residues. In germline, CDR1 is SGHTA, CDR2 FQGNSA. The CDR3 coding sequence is TGTGCCAGCAGCTCGGGGACACTGTCCACCCAGTACTTC. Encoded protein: CASSSGTLSTQYF.

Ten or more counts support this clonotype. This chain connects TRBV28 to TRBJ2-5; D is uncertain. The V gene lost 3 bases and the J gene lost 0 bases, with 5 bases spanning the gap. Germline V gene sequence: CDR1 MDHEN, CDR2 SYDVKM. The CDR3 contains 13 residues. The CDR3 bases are TGTGCCAGCAGTTTTGGAAACCAAGAGACCCAGTACTTC. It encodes CASSFGNQETQYF.

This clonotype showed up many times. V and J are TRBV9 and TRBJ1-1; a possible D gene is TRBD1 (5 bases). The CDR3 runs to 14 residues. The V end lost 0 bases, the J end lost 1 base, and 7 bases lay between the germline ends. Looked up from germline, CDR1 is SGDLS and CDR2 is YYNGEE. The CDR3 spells CASSVVQENTEAFF. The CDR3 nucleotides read TGTGCCAGCAGCGTAGTACAGGAGAACACTGAAGCTTTCTTT. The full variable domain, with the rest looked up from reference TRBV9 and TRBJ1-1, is DSGVTQTPKHLITATGQRVTLRCSPRSGDLSVYWYQQSLDQGLQFLIQYYNGEERAKGNILERFSAQQFPDLHSELNLSSLELGDSALYFCASSVVQENTEAFFGQGTRLTVV.

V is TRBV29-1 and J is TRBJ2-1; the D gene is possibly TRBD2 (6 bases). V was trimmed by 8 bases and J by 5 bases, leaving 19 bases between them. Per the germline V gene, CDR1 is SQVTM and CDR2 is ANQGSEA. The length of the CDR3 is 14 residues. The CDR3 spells CSLNLGGLHNEQFF. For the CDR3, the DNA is TGCAGCCTCAACCTGGGGGGACTGCACAATGAGCAGTTCTTC.

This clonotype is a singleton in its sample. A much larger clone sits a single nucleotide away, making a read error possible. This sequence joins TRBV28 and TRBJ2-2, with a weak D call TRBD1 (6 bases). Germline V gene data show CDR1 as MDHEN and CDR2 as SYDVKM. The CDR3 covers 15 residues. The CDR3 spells CPSSSGAQNTGELFF. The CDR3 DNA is TGTCCCAGCAGTTCAGGGGCGCAGAACACCGGGGAGCTGTTTTTT.

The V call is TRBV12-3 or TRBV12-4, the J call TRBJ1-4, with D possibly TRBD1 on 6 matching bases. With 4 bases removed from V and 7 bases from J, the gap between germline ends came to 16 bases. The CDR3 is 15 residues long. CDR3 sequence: CASSSRTAAREKLFF. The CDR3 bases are TGTGCCAGCAGTTCCCGGACAGCCGCGCGTGAAAAACTGTTTTTT.